This T cell receptor (beta chain) emerged from a study of blood T cells in healthy people across ages. Study at large: Researchers report that template switching captured about one barcoded beta molecule per two T cells.

The CDR3 runs to 12 residues. The germline V gene has CDR1 DFQATT and CDR2 SNEGSKA (reference sequence). V was shortened by 4 bases and J by 4 bases, with 11 bases between the two germline ends. With a J-beta primer mix and a sample-barcoded 5' primer, a second PCR ran about 6 to 11 cycles. TCRdb independently ran MiXCR on the 5' RACE reads; one entry per CDR3 protein. The sample includes about 840,000 distinct CDR3 sequences, 25% to 35% of them seen just once. The sample holds many counts of this clonotype. Its target is not known. Whole-study results and caveats: Donor CMV status, an unknown factor, possibly confounded changes in expanded clonotypes.

The same data also went into a second study, on T cells of mothers and their children. That source adds: Donors were three healthy Caucasian mothers and their six children.

Sequenced input: blood. The source is a woman in her thirties or forties in good health. This chain joins TRBV20-1 and TRBJ2-7; D possibly corresponds to TRBD1 (6 bases). CDR3 protein: CSATPQGYEQYF. The CDR3 DNA reads as TGCAGTGCTACGCCTCAGGGGTACGAGCAGTACTTC.